Shown below are 19 T cell receptor beta chains from a single sample sequenced in a study of technical replicates of blood from a few donors. Only in-frame clones appear in the TCRdb table, and some are missing; sequencing was by immunoSEQ multiplex PCR. In the table there are 55,000 to 75,000 clones, roughly nine tenths of which are singletons. The sample consisted of PBMCs. The receptors come from a human donor in good health. Some clones in this sample may be carry-over from other donors' samples.

This clone came up once. The chain uses TRBV2 and TRBJ2-1, with D unclear. Trimming cost V 7 bases and J 9 bases, with 10 bases left between them. Per the germline V gene, CDR1 is SNHLY and CDR2 is FYNNEI. The CDR3 is made up of 11 amino acids. CDR3 nucleotides: TGTGCCAGCAAACGAGGTGTTGAGCAGTTCTTC. Translation gives CASKRGVEQFF.

CDR3 sequence: CSASSYNEQFF. The CDR3 region has the DNA TGCAGTGCCAGCTCCTACAATGAGCAGTTCTTC. The chain uses TRBV20-1 and TRBJ2-1; D remains unclear. The CDR3 is 11 amino acids. V shed 6 bases and J shed 0 bases, with 3 bases lying between them. Germline-derived CDR1 and CDR2 are DFQATT and SNEGSKA (reference sequence).

This clone is medium-sized (0.01 to 0.1%) within its sample. The chain couples TRBV11-2 to TRBJ2-7, with D perhaps TRBD1 (6 bases). The CDR3 length is 14 residues. Per germline, CDR1 SGHAT and CDR2 FQNNGV. Trimming took 3 bases from V and 0 from J, leaving 9 bases between them. CDR3 in DNA: TGTGCCAGCAGCTTTCGGGACATCTCCTACGAGCAGTACTTC. Its protein product is CASSFRDISYEQYF.

The chain recombines TRBV5-6 with TRBJ1-1; TRBD1 might be the D (5 bases). V was shortened by 4 bases and J by 3 bases, with 19 bases between the two germline ends. The CDR3 consists of 16 residues. Germline V gene lookup returns CDR1 SGHDT and CDR2 YYEEEE. The CDR3 DNA follows: TGTGCCAGCAGCATCACCGACGGGGGGGGATACACTGAAGCTTTCTTT. It codes for CASSITDGGGYTEAFF.

This chain uses TRBV9 with TRBJ1-1; D remains unclear. The CDR3 length is 14 residues. Germline loops: CDR1 SGDLS, CDR2 YYNGEE. V was cut by 5 bases and J by 4 bases, with 15 bases left in between. The CDR3, as DNA: TGTGCCAGCAGGCCACCCGAGAGGAGCACTGAAGCTTTCTTT. It is translated as CASRPPERSTEAFF. The variable domain in full, completed from reference TRBV9 and TRBJ1-1, reads DSGVTQTPKHLITATGQRVTLRCSPRSGDLSVYWYQQSLDQGLQFLIQYYNGEERAKGNILERFSAQQFPDLHSELNLSSLELGDSALYFCASRPPERSTEAFFGQGTRLTVV.

J is TRBJ2-3 and V is TRBV5-1; 11 nucleotides agree with TRBD2. The CDR3 runs 20 residues. V lost 3 bases, J lost 5 bases, and 20 bases stayed unmatched. Per germline, CDR1 SGHRS and CDR2 YFSETQ. In nucleotides, the CDR3 is TGCGCCAGCAGCTCGGCCCTTAGACTAGCGGGACCGCCCCGAGGAGATACGCAGTATTTT. Translated: CASSSALRLAGPPRGDTQYF. Together with reference TRBV5-1 and TRBJ2-3, the CDR3 gives the full variable domain: KAGVTQTPRYLIKTRGQQVTLSCSPISGHRSVSWYQQTPGQGLQFLFEYFSETQRNKGNFPGRFSGRQFSNSRSEMNVSTLELGDSALYLCASSSALRLAGPPRGDTQYFGPGTRLTVL.

V usage is TRBV28 and J usage is TRBJ1-2; possible D gene TRBD1, 5 bases. The V end was cut by 8 bases, the J end by 7 bases, with 20 bases between. CDR1 is MDHEN and CDR2 is SYDVKM in the germline V gene. This CDR3 region has 14 residues. CDR3 sequence: CASAPETDAAGYTF. CDR3 sequence (DNA): TGTGCCAGCGCGCCGGAGACAGACGCGGCTGGCTACACCTTC.

The chain recombines TRBV5-4 with TRBJ2-5, with 7 positions matching TRBD1. The J segment lost 4 bases and the V segment lost 3 bases, leaving 6 bases of the junction unmatched. The CDR3 covers 14 residues. The germline V gene encodes CDR1 SGHNT and CDR2 YYREEE (reference sequence). CDR3 DNA sequence: TGTGCCAGCAGCTCCCGGGACAGAGGAGAGACCCAGTACTTC. It codes for CASSSRDRGETQYF.

The genes are TRBV21-1 and TRBJ1-5; TRBD1, the D gene given by the table, was not confirmed from the DNA. TRBV21-1 is flagged as a pseudogene. There are 16 residues in the CDR3. The CDR3 sequence is CASSTGQGYSNQPQHF. CDR3 nucleotides: TGTGCCAGCAGCACGGGACAGGGGTATAGCAATCAGCCCCAGCATTTT.

The CDR3 nucleotides are TGCGCCAGCAACGCCGGGGACACCGACTATGGCTACACCTTC. Its translation is CASNAGDTDYGYTF. This chain joins TRBV5-1 and TRBJ1-2; D possibly corresponds to TRBD1 (6 bases). The V gene's germline CDR1 is SGHRS and CDR2 YFSETQ. The V end lost 6 bases, the J end lost 3 bases, and 15 bases lay between the germline ends. CDR3 length: 14 amino acids.

This clone was observed a single time. V usage is TRBV7-9 and J usage is TRBJ2-1, with D maybe TRBD2 (6 bases). The CDR3 extends over 11 amino acids. Between the trimmed V and J ends, which lost 3 bases and 10 bases, there was a span of 7 bases. CDR1 and CDR2 (germline): SEHNR, FQNEAQ (reference sequence). The chain's CDR3 is CASSFAGEQFF. CDR3 DNA sequence: TGTGCCAGCAGCTTCGCGGGGGAGCAGTTCTTC.

This chain uses TRBV7-2 with TRBJ2-7, with D maybe TRBD2 (5 bases). This CDR3 has 13 amino acids. V gave up 5 bases and J gave up 4 bases, with 12 bases separating them. Germline values: CDR1 SGHTA, CDR2 FQGNSA. The CDR3 protein is CASSLEVAYEQYF. The CDR3 DNA follows: TGTGCCAGCAGCCTCGAGGTAGCGTACGAGCAGTACTTC.

This sequence joins TRBV11-2 and TRBJ2-1; 12 bases align to TRBD2. Per germline, CDR1 SGHAT and CDR2 FQNNGV. This CDR3 spans 16 amino acids. The J segment lost 8 bases and the V segment lost 5 bases, leaving 10 bases of the junction unmatched. The CDR3 nucleotides are TGTGCCAGCAGCCGAGGGCTAGCGGGAGGGCGGGATGAGCAGTTCTTC. It specifies CASSRGLAGGRDEQFF.

The chain links TRBV6-5 to TRBJ2-7; 7 bases line up with TRBD1. This CDR3 comprises 15 residues. Germline CDR1 MNHEY, CDR2 SVGAGI. The trim removed 6 bases at V and 2 bases at J, leaving 10 bases unmatched. DNA for the CDR3: TGTGCCAGCAGCTGGTCCCAGGGGGTCGCCTACGAGCAGTACTTC. Protein sequence: CASSWSQGVAYEQYF.

The V and J genes are TRBV11-3 and TRBJ2-4, with TRBD1 matching over 8 bases. Germline loops: CDR1 SGHNT, CDR2 YENEEA. J was trimmed by 8 bases and V by 1 base; bases with no gene match: 4. This CDR3 is built from 14 residues. The CDR3 is CASSLGGQEDIQYF. The CDR3 DNA follows: TGTGCCAGCAGCTTAGGGGGACAGGAGGACATTCAGTACTTC. Complete variable domain (other parts from reference TRBV11-3 and TRBJ2-4): EAGVVQSPRYKIIEKKQPVAFWCNPISGHNTLYWYLQNLGQGPELLIRYENEEAVDDSQLPKDRFSAERLKGVDSTLKIQPAELGDSAVYLCASSLGGQEDIQYFGAGTRLSVL.

This clone was seen only a few times. The chain recombines TRBV7-9 with TRBJ2-7; 7 bases map to TRBD2. The germline V gene encodes CDR1 SEHNR and CDR2 FQNEAQ (reference sequence). Trimming at V came to 3 bases and at J to 0 bases, leaving 8 bases not matched to a gene. The CDR3 runs to 16 residues. In DNA form, the CDR3 reads TGTGCCAGCAGCTTGGGGGGGGGTAGGAGCTCCTACGAGCAGTACTTC. Translating it yields CASSLGGGRSSYEQYF.

J is TRBJ1-4 and V is TRBV4-3; TRBD1 matches at 8 bases. The V and J ends lost 1 base and 8 bases, in that order; junction bases with no gene match: 6. CDR1 LGHNA and CDR2 YSLEER come from the germline V gene. CDR3 length equals 15 residues. CDR3 in amino acids: CASSQGTGREEKLFF. In DNA, the CDR3 is TGCGCCAGCAGCCAAGGGACAGGGAGAGAGGAAAAACTGTTTTTT.

The rearrangement uses TRBV6-6 and TRBJ1-5; D not certain. V was pared by 5 bases and J by 5 bases, with 19 bases between. CDR1 MNHNY and CDR2 SVGAGI come from the germline V gene (reference sequence). CDR3 size: 16 residues. CDR3 nucleotides: TGTGCCAGCAGTAACCCCGTGGGAGCCTCTTATCAGCCCCAGCATTTT. This codes for CASSNPVGASYQPQHF.

This clone has only a few counts. The chain has TRBV7-2 and TRBJ1-1, with unresolved D. CDR1 and CDR2 from the germline V gene are SGHTA and FQGNSA. V was shortened by 3 bases and J by 1 base, with 9 bases between the two germline ends. The CDR3 covers 14 residues. CDR3 residues: CASSFLGSNTEAFF. The DNA of the CDR3 is TGTGCCAGCAGCTTCCTAGGATCGAACACTGAAGCTTTCTTT.